The rows below give T cell receptor beta chains drawn from one sample of a study of metastatic and nonmetastatic thyroid tumors. TCRdb called clones again from the PCR reads with MiXCR. Seen here are 43,000 or so clones, about 4% observed once, and the top ten hold less than 10%. The sequenced sample consisted of blood. The receptors originated from a female donor with papillary thyroid cancer or a benign thyroid nodule (not recorded which). Some clones in this sample may be carry-over from other donors' samples. The CDR3 runs from the conserved cysteine through the conserved F or W. The order of the fields is clone size, D gene, V gene, J gene, CDR3 DNA, CDR3 protein. The D gene is left open where the match is weak. Size is omitted from some rows. Given values are once, few, many or a class for expanded clones.

clone_size: few
d_call: .
v_call: TRBV6-1
j_call: TRBJ2-3
cdr3_nt: TGTGCCAGCCTACGAGCCCGGGTCCGAGATACGCAGTATTTT
cdr3_aa: CASLRARVRDTQYF

clone_size: few
d_call: TRBD2
v_call: TRBV10-1
j_call: TRBJ2-3
cdr3_nt: TGCGCCAGCTCCGAAGGACTAGCGGGAGTCTATACGCAGTATTTT
cdr3_aa: CASSEGLAGVYTQYF

clone_size: many
d_call: .
v_call: TRBV5-4
j_call: TRBJ2-5
cdr3_nt: TGTGCCAGCAGTTCCACCCCAGGGGAAGAGACCCAGTACTTC
cdr3_aa: CASSSTPGEETQYF

clone_size: few
d_call: TRBD2
v_call: TRBV20-1
j_call: TRBJ2-7
cdr3_nt: TGCAGTCTTCTTAGCGGGACGTTGTACGAGCAGTACTTC
cdr3_aa: CSLLSGTLYEQYF

clone_size: .
d_call: TRBD1
v_call: TRBV5-4
j_call: TRBJ1-5
cdr3_nt: TGTGCCAGCAGCCGTCAGGGGGCTCCCAATCATCCCCAGCACTTT
cdr3_aa: CASSRQGAPNHPQHF

clone_size: few
d_call: .
v_call: TRBV6-5
j_call: TRBJ1-5
cdr3_nt: TGTGCCAGCAGTTACAGAGTCAGAGGGAATCAGCACCAGCATTTT
cdr3_aa: CASSYRVRGNQHQHF

clone_size: few
d_call: TRBD2
v_call: TRBV11-3
j_call: TRBJ2-5
cdr3_nt: TGTGCCAGCAGCAGACTAGCGGGAGGGGGGGAGACCCAGTACTTC
cdr3_aa: CASSRLAGGGETQYF

clone_size: many
d_call: TRBD2
v_call: TRBV24-1
j_call: TRBJ2-5
cdr3_nt: TGTGCCACCAGTGTCTGGCGGGAGGGCCAAGAGACCCAGTACTTC
cdr3_aa: CATSVWREGQETQYF

clone_size: few
d_call: TRBD1
v_call: TRBV27
j_call: TRBJ2-1
cdr3_nt: TGTGCCAGCAGCCGCATATGGGTCACAGGGGGCGCGAGGCGGGATGAGCAGTTCTTC
cdr3_aa: CASSRIWVTGGARRDEQFF

clone_size: .
d_call: .
v_call: TRBV7-9
j_call: TRBJ2-7
cdr3_nt: TGTGCCAGCAGCTCCCCTTGGGGGGACGAGCAGTACTTC
cdr3_aa: CASSSPWGDEQYF

clone_size: many
d_call: TRBD2
v_call: TRBV11-2
j_call: TRBJ2-7
cdr3_nt: TGTGCCAGCAGTTCACTAGCGGGGAACTCCTACGAGCAGTACTTC
cdr3_aa: CASSSLAGNSYEQYF

clone_size: many
d_call: .
v_call: TRBV2
j_call: TRBJ2-5
cdr3_nt: TGTGCCAGCAGTGAACTTACAGAGACCCAGTACTTC
cdr3_aa: CASSELTETQYF

clone_size: few
d_call: .
v_call: TRBV7-2
j_call: TRBJ2-1
cdr3_nt: TGTGCCAGCAGGCAGGTGGGGAAAAATGAGCAGTTCTTC
cdr3_aa: CASRQVGKNEQFF

clone_size: many
d_call: .
v_call: TRBV29-1
j_call: TRBJ1-1
cdr3_nt: TGCAGCGTTGCAGTGGGGGGAACTGAAGCTTTCTTT
cdr3_aa: CSVAVGGTEAFF

clone_size: few
d_call: TRBD2
v_call: TRBV6-2/TRBV6-3
j_call: TRBJ2-7
cdr3_nt: TGTGCCAGCAGTTACTCGACCGGGAGGAACTACGGGCAGTACTTC
cdr3_aa: CASSYSTGRNYGQYF

clone_size: many
d_call: .
v_call: TRBV15
j_call: TRBJ1-6
cdr3_nt: TGTGCCACCACCCAGAGGGTGAATTCACCCCTCCACTTT
cdr3_aa: CATTQRVNSPLHF

clone_size: many
d_call: .
v_call: TRBV7-8
j_call: TRBJ1-2
cdr3_nt: TGTGCCAGCAGCTCCTACACGTATGGCTACACCTTC
cdr3_aa: CASSSYTYGYTF

clone_size: many
d_call: .
v_call: TRBV29-1
j_call: TRBJ2-2
cdr3_nt: TGCAGCGTTGGGTCCACCGGGGAGCTGTTTTTT
cdr3_aa: CSVGSTGELFF

clone_size: many
d_call: .
v_call: TRBV7-9
j_call: TRBJ2-1
cdr3_nt: TGTGCCAGCAGCGTTGCCGACACCCGGCCGATCTTC
cdr3_aa: CASSVADTRPIF

clone_size: .
d_call: .
v_call: TRBV6-5
j_call: TRBJ2-7
cdr3_nt: TGTGCCGGCAGCTTGGGGTGCGGAGGCGAGCAGTACTTC
cdr3_aa: CAGSLGCGGEQYF

clone_size: few
d_call: TRBD1
v_call: TRBV5-1
j_call: TRBJ2-3
cdr3_nt: TGCGCCAGCAGCCGACAGGGGGCGTCGGATACGCAGTGTTTT
cdr3_aa: CASSRQGASDTQCF

clone_size: few
d_call: .
v_call: TRBV11-3
j_call: TRBJ1-1
cdr3_nt: TGTGCCAGCAGCTGGGGGAGGGACACTGAAGCTTTCTTT
cdr3_aa: CASSWGRDTEAFF

clone_size: few
d_call: .
v_call: TRBV2
j_call: TRBJ1-3
cdr3_nt: TGTGCCAGCAGTGATGGGGCCCTCTCTGGAAACACCATATATTTT
cdr3_aa: CASSDGALSGNTIYF

clone_size: many
d_call: TRBD2
v_call: TRBV11-3
j_call: TRBJ2-4
cdr3_nt: TGTGCCAGCAGCTTAGGACTAGCGGGGCCTAAAAACATTCAGTACTTC
cdr3_aa: CASSLGLAGPKNIQYF

clone_size: few
d_call: TRBD1
v_call: TRBV11-2
j_call: TRBJ1-2
cdr3_nt: TGTGCCAGCAGCCCTTTTGGACAGGGTACCTATGGCTACACCTTC
cdr3_aa: CASSPFGQGTYGYTF

clone_size: few
d_call: TRBD1
v_call: TRBV20-1
j_call: TRBJ1-2
cdr3_nt: TGCAGTGCTCAACCTATGGGACAGCTCTATGGCTACACCTTC
cdr3_aa: CSAQPMGQLYGYTF

clone_size: many
d_call: TRBD2
v_call: TRBV27
j_call: TRBJ2-1
cdr3_nt: TGTGCCAGCAGTTTATTTCTAGCGGGAGAGGTTTGGAATGAGCAGTTCTTC
cdr3_aa: CASSLFLAGEVWNEQFF

clone_size: many
d_call: .
v_call: TRBV18
j_call: TRBJ1-6
cdr3_nt: TGTGCCAGCTCACCACAGGGCCCGGGGAATTCACCCCTCCACTTT
cdr3_aa: CASSPQGPGNSPLHF

clone_size: many
d_call: TRBD2
v_call: TRBV30
j_call: TRBJ2-3
cdr3_nt: TGTGCCTGGAGTGAAGGACTAGCGGGATACACAGATACGCAGTATTTT
cdr3_aa: CAWSEGLAGYTDTQYF

clone_size: many
d_call: TRBD2
v_call: TRBV25-1
j_call: TRBJ2-7
cdr3_nt: TGTGCCAGCAGTGCCGGGGGTAGCGGGACCTACGAGCAGTACTTC
cdr3_aa: CASSAGGSGTYEQYF

clone_size: few
d_call: .
v_call: TRBV20-1
j_call: TRBJ1-5
cdr3_nt: TGCAGTGCTAGAGAAGTGAGGGAGGTTCAGCCCCAGCATTTT
cdr3_aa: CSAREVREVQPQHF

clone_size: many
d_call: .
v_call: TRBV6-1
j_call: TRBJ2-2
cdr3_nt: TGTGCCAGCACCTCAGGGGAGGGTGCCGGGGAGCTGTTTTTT
cdr3_aa: CASTSGEGAGELFF

clone_size: .
d_call: .
v_call: TRBV12-3/TRBV12-4
j_call: TRBJ2-2
cdr3_nt: TGTGCCAGCAGTCCGACAGGCGGCGGGGAGCTGTTTTTT
cdr3_aa: CASSPTGGGELFF

clone_size: many
d_call: .
v_call: TRBV5-5
j_call: TRBJ2-1
cdr3_nt: TGTGCCAGCAGCCCGAGGGGGGAGTCTGCTGAGCAGTTCTTC
cdr3_aa: CASSPRGESAEQFF

clone_size: many
d_call: TRBD1
v_call: TRBV2
j_call: TRBJ2-3
cdr3_nt: TGTGCCAGCAGTGAAGCATCTCAGGGGGTGGATACGCAGTATTTT
cdr3_aa: CASSEASQGVDTQYF

clone_size: few
d_call: TRBD1
v_call: TRBV28
j_call: TRBJ2-7
cdr3_nt: TGTGCCAGCAGTTCCCAGGACAGGGTTGAGGACGAGCAGTACTTC
cdr3_aa: CASSSQDRVEDEQYF

clone_size: many
d_call: .
v_call: TRBV24-1
j_call: TRBJ2-7
cdr3_nt: TGTGCCACCAGTGATGGGGACATCAGCTCCTACGAGCAGTACTTC
cdr3_aa: CATSDGDISSYEQYF

clone_size: many
d_call: TRBD2
v_call: TRBV6-1
j_call: TRBJ2-1
cdr3_nt: TGTGCCAGCAGTGAATTCTTTAGCGGGAGGGCCGGCTCCTACAATGAGCAGTTCTTC
cdr3_aa: CASSEFFSGRAGSYNEQFF

clone_size: few
d_call: TRBD1
v_call: TRBV5-4
j_call: TRBJ2-7
cdr3_nt: TGTGCCAGCATCCGCCCCGGGACAGGCCTTGCGGAGCAGTACTTC
cdr3_aa: CASIRPGTGLAEQYF

clone_size: .
d_call: .
v_call: TRBV5-6
j_call: TRBJ2-3
cdr3_nt: TGTGCCAGCAGCTTAGGGCAGGGGATTGCAGATACGCAGTATTTT
cdr3_aa: CASSLGQGIADTQYF

clone_size: .
d_call: .
v_call: TRBV25-1
j_call: TRBJ2-2
cdr3_nt: TGTGCCAGCAGCCCAGGCCAAATGGGCACCGGGGAGCTGTTTTTT
cdr3_aa: CASSPGQMGTGELFF

clone_size: few
d_call: TRBD2
v_call: TRBV27
j_call: TRBJ2-1
cdr3_nt: TGTGCCAGCAGTTTCGGCGGGAGCGATGAGCAGTTCTTC
cdr3_aa: CASSFGGSDEQFF

clone_size: few
d_call: .
v_call: TRBV12-3/TRBV12-4
j_call: TRBJ2-1
cdr3_nt: TGTGCCAGCAGTATCCAGGAAAGGTACAATGAGCAGCTCTTC
cdr3_aa: CASSIQERYNEQLF

clone_size: many
d_call: .
v_call: TRBV20-1
j_call: TRBJ1-1
cdr3_nt: TGCAGTGCTAGCAAGAACACTGAAGCTTTCTTT
cdr3_aa: CSASKNTEAFF

clone_size: many
d_call: .
v_call: TRBV5-4
j_call: TRBJ2-1
cdr3_nt: TGTGCCAGCAGCTTGGGGCGTAGCTCAATTGGGGCCAAGGAGCAGTTCTTC
cdr3_aa: CASSLGRSSIGAKEQFF

clone_size: .
d_call: TRBD2
v_call: TRBV7-9
j_call: TRBJ2-7
cdr3_nt: TGTGCCAGCAGCTTCTGTATGGGGGAGGGCCTCGAGCAGTACTTC
cdr3_aa: CASSFCMGEGLEQYF

clone_size: medium-sized
d_call: TRBD1
v_call: TRBV6-1
j_call: TRBJ2-6
cdr3_nt: TGTGCCAGCAGGACAGGGGCTGGGGCCAACGTCCTGACTTTC
cdr3_aa: CASRTGAGANVLTF

clone_size: .
d_call: TRBD1
v_call: TRBV7-9
j_call: TRBJ2-7
cdr3_nt: TGTGCCAGCAGCTATAGCGTGGGACAGGCCGCCTACGAGCAGTACTTC
cdr3_aa: CASSYSVGQAAYEQYF

clone_size: many
d_call: .
v_call: TRBV7-9
j_call: TRBJ1-1
cdr3_nt: TGTGCCAGCAGCTTACGGACCGACACTGAAGCTTTCTTT
cdr3_aa: CASSLRTDTEAFF

clone_size: many
d_call: .
v_call: TRBV20-1
j_call: TRBJ2-7
cdr3_nt: TGCAGTGCTAGAGCCCTCTACTACGAGCAGTACTTC
cdr3_aa: CSARALYYEQYF

clone_size: few
d_call: .
v_call: TRBV3-1
j_call: TRBJ1-1
cdr3_nt: TGTGCCAGCAGCCGAGGCGGGTGGAACACTGAAGCTTTCTTT
cdr3_aa: CASSRGGWNTEAFF

clone_size: many
d_call: .
v_call: TRBV27
j_call: TRBJ2-7
cdr3_nt: TGTGCCAGCAGGGACTCCGGGGCCTACGAGCAGTACTTC
cdr3_aa: CASRDSGAYEQYF